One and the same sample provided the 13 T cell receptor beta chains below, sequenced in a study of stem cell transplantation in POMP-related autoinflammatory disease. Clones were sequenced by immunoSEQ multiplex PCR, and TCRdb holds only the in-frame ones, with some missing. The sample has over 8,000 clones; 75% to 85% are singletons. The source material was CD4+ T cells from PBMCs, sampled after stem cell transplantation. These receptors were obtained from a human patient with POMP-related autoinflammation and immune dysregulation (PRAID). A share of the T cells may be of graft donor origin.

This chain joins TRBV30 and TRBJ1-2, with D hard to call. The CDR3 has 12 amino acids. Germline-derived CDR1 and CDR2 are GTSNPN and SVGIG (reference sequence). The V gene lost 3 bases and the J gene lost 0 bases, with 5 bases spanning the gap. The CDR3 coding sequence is TGTGCCTGGAGAAGGCCTAACTATGGCTACACCTTC. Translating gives CAWRRPNYGYTF. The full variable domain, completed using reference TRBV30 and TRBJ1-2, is SQTIHQWPATLVQPVGSPLSLECTVEGTSNPNLYWYRQAAGRGLQLLFYSVGIGQISSEVPQNLSASRPQDRQFILSSKKLLLSDSGFYLCAWRRPNYGYTFGSGTRLTVV.

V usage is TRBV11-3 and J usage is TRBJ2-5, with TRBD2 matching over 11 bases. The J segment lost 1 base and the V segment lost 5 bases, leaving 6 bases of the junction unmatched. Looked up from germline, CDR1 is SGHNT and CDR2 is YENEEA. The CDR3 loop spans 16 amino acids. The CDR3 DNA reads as TGTGCCAGCAGCGTGGGACTAGCGGAGCGCCAAGAGACCCAGTACTTC. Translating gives CASSVGLAERQETQYF.

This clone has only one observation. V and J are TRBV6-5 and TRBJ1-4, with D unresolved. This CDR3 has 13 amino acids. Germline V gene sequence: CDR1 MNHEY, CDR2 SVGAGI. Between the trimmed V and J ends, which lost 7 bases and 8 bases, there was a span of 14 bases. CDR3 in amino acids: CASTRRREEKLFF. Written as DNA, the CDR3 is TGTGCCAGCACCAGGAGGCGTGAGGAAAAACTGTTTTTT.

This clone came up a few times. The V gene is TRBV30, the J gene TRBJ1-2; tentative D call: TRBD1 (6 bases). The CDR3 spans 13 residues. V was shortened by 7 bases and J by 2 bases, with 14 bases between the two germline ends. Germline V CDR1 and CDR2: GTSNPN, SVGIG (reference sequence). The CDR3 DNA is TGTGCCTCCCGGGGAGGGGGGAACTATGGCTACACCTTC. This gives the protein CASRGGGNYGYTF.

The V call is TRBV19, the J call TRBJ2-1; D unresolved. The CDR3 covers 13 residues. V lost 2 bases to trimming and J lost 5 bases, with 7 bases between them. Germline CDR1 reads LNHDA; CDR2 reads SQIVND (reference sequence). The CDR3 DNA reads TGTGCCAGTAGTATAAGGCAGCACAATGAGCAGTTCTTC. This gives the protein CASSIRQHNEQFF.

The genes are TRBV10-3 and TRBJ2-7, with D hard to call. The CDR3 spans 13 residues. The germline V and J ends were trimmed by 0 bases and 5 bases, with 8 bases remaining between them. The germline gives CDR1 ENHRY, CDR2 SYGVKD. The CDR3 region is CAISESTAHEQYF. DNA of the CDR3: TGTGCCATCAGTGAGTCGACGGCCCACGAGCAGTACTTC.

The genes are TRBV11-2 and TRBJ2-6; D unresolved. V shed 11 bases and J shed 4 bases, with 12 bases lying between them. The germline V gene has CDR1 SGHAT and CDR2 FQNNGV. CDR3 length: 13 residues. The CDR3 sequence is CAFRDVGANVLTF. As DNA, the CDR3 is TGTGCCTTCCGAGATGTCGGGGCCAACGTCCTGACTTTC.

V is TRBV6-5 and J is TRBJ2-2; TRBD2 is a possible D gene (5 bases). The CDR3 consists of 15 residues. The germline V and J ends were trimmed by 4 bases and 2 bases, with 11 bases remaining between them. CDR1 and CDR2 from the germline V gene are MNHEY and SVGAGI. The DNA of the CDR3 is TGTGCCAGCAGTTCTTCAAGCGGAAACACCGGGGAGCTGTTTTTT. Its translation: CASSSSSGNTGELFF.

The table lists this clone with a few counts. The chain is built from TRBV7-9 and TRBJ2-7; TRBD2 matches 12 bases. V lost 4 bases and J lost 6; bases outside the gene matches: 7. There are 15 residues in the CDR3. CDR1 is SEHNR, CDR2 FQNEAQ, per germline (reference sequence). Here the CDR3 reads CASSSRTSGTLEQYF. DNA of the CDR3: TGTGCCAGCAGCTCCCGGACTAGCGGGACTCTCGAGCAGTACTTC.

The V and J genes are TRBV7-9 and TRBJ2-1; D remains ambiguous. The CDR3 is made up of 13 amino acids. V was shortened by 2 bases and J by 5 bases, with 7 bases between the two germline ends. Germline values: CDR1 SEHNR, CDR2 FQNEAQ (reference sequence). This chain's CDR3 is CASSLFADNEQFF. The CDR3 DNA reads TGTGCCAGCAGCTTATTTGCAGACAATGAGCAGTTCTTC. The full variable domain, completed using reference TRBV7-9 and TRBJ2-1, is DTGVSQNPRHKITKRGQNVTFRCDPISEHNRLYWYRQTLGQGPEFLTYFQNEAQLEKSRLLSDRFSAERPKGSFSTLEIQRTEQGDSAMYLCASSLFADNEQFFGPGTRLTVL.

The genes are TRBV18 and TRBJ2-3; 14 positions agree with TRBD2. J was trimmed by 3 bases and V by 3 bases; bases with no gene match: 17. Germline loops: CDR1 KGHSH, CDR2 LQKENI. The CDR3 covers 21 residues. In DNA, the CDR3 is TGTGCCAGCTCACCTTTTACCGGGACGGGACTAGCGGGAGAGGGGACAGATACGCAGTATTTT. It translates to CASSPFTGTGLAGEGTDTQYF.

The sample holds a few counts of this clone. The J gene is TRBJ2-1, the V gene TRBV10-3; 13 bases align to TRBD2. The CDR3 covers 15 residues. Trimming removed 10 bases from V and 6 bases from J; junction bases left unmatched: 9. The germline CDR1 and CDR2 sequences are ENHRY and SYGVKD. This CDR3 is CASTSGRAHFNEQFF. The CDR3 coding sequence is TGTGCCAGCACTAGCGGGAGGGCGCATTTCAATGAGCAGTTCTTC.

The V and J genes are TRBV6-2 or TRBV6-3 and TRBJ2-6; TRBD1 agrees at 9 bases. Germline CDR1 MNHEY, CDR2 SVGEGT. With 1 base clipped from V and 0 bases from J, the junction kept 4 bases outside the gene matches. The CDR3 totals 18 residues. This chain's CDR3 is CASSYFGQGSSGANVLTF. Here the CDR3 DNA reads TGTGCCAGCAGTTACTTCGGACAGGGGAGCTCTGGGGCCAACGTCCTGACTTTC.